Below, 29 T cell receptor beta chains from the same sample are listed, as sequenced in a study of STAT3 mutations in large granular lymphocyte leukemia. Whole-study findings and limits: At least one immunodominant TCR beta clonotype appeared in every T-cell large granular lymphocyte leukemia patient.

The assay was immunoSEQ multiplex PCR, and TCRdb's table has in-frame clones only and misses some. The sample has around 8,600 clones; about 89% are singletons. No antigen has been assigned to these receptors. The sequenced sample consisted of peripheral blood mononuclear cells. The receptors were gathered from an elderly man with T-cell large granular lymphocyte leukemia. Some clones in this sample may be carry-over from other donors' samples.

This sequence joins TRBV6-1 and TRBJ1-2; D unclear. V lost 6 bases and J lost 0, with 2 bases in between. The CDR3 is 11 amino acids. In germline, CDR1 is MNHNS, CDR2 SASEGT. The CDR3 bases are TGTGCCAGCAGGGCTAACTATGGCTACACCTTC. Its translation is CASRANYGYTF.

This clone showed up just once. CDR3 DNA: TGCGCCAGCAGCGTAGCCGGGACAGGGCAGGGAGATACGCAGTATTTT. It codes for CASSVAGTGQGDTQYF. V and J are TRBV5-1 and TRBJ2-3; 9 positions match TRBD1. J was trimmed by 5 bases and V by 4 bases; bases with no gene match: 11. CDR3 length: 16 residues. The germline V gene encodes CDR1 SGHRS and CDR2 YFSETQ.

The rearrangement joins TRBV5-5 to TRBJ1-1; no clear D gene. This CDR3 has 14 amino acids. Trimming shortened V by 5 bases and J by 3 bases, and 14 bases separated the two germline ends. The germline gives CDR1 SGHKS, CDR2 YYEKEE (reference sequence). The CDR3 region is CASSEVGVDTEAFF. The CDR3 region has the DNA TGTGCCAGCAGTGAGGTTGGAGTGGACACTGAAGCTTTCTTT.

The chain carries TRBV6-6 and TRBJ2-7, with 10 bases identical to TRBD1. V dropped 2 bases and J dropped 9; count of bases not matched to a gene: 7. Germline values: CDR1 MNHNY, CDR2 SVGAGI (reference sequence). The CDR3 loop spans 14 amino acids. In nucleotides, the CDR3 is TGTGCCAGCAGTTACCCGGGACAGGGGAAGGTGCAGTACTTC. Translating it yields CASSYPGQGKVQYF.

This clone was found a few times. The rearrangement uses TRBV5-1 and TRBJ1-2; D gene ambiguous. CDR3 length equals 14 residues. The V end lost 3 bases, the J end lost 4 bases, and 13 bases lay between the germline ends. The germline V gene encodes CDR1 SGHRS and CDR2 YFSETQ. CDR3 nucleotide sequence: TGCGCCAGCAGCTCGGAACAGAGCAGCTATGGCTACACCTTC. Its translation: CASSSEQSSYGYTF.

V is TRBV11-3 and J is TRBJ1-2, with D possibly TRBD1 on 6 matching bases. V lost 5 bases, J lost 9 bases, and 25 bases lay in between. This CDR3 comprises 16 residues. Looked up from germline, CDR1 is SGHNT and CDR2 is YENEEA. CDR3 in DNA: TGTGCCAGCAGCGAATCCCCGGGGGGGCTCGGTCTATGCTACACCTTC. Amino acids: CASSESPGGLGLCYTF. Together with reference TRBV11-3 and TRBJ1-2, the CDR3 gives the full variable domain: EAGVVQSPRYKIIEKKQPVAFWCNPISGHNTLYWYLQNLGQGPELLIRYENEEAVDDSQLPKDRFSAERLKGVDSTLKIQPAELGDSAVYLCASSESPGGLGLCYTFGSGTRLTVV.

Only a few counts were recorded for this clone. This chain connects TRBV20-1 to TRBJ1-2; D is unresolved. This CDR3 region has 11 residues. Trimming shortened V by 4 bases and J by 8 bases, and 11 bases separated the two germline ends. Germline V gives CDR1 DFQATT, CDR2 SNEGSKA (reference sequence). CDR3 DNA: TGCAGTGCTACGCCCGGTGGCGGCTACACCTTC. Its protein is CSATPGGGYTF.

The V call is TRBV11-2, the J call TRBJ2-5; D not resolved. V lost 5 bases to trimming and J lost 5 bases, with 18 bases between them. Germline V gene sequence: CDR1 SGHAT, CDR2 FQNNGV. The CDR3 is 15 residues long. The CDR3 sequence: CASSQEGPATETQYF. Written as DNA, the CDR3 is TGTGCCAGCAGCCAGGAAGGACCAGCAACGGAGACCCAGTACTTC. The full variable domain, completed using reference TRBV11-2 and TRBJ2-5, is EAGVAQSPRYKIIEKRQSVAFWCNPISGHATLYWYQQILGQGPKLLIQFQNNGVVDDSQLPKDRFSAERLKGVDSTLKIQPAKLEDSAVYLCASSQEGPATETQYFGPGTRLLVL.

J is TRBJ1-2 and V is TRBV10-3; no clear D gene. The germline gives CDR1 ENHRY, CDR2 SYGVKD. Trimming pared 10 bases from V and 7 bases from J, leaving 25 bases between. The CDR3 loop spans 15 amino acids. CDR3 residues: CATHPVARANGGYTF. The CDR3 nucleotides are TGTGCCACCCATCCGGTGGCCCGCGCAAACGGTGGCTACACCTTC.

The chain joins TRBV19 to TRBJ1-6; D may be TRBD1 (6 bases). The CDR3 is made up of 15 amino acids. Trimming shortened V by 7 bases and J by 6 bases, and 16 bases separated the two germline ends. Germline CDR1 and CDR2: LNHDA and SQIVND (reference sequence). The CDR3 DNA reads TGTGCCAGTAACTCCCAGGGGAGGAGTAATTCACCCCTCCACTTT. The encoded protein is CASNSQGRSNSPLHF. The full variable domain, rest sourced from reference TRBV19 and TRBJ1-6, is DGGITQSPKYLFRKEGQNVTLSCEQNLNHDAMYWYRQDPGQGLRLIYYSQIVNDFQKGDIAEGYSVSREKKESFPLTVTSAQKNPTAFYLCASNSQGRSNSPLHFGNGTRLTVT.

This sequence joins TRBV27 and TRBJ2-7; D is undetermined. The CDR3 covers 13 residues. Trimming stripped 0 bases from V and 2 bases from J, with 5 bases between. Germline V gene lookup returns CDR1 MNHEY and CDR2 SMNVEV (reference sequence). The CDR3 sequence: CASSLSLAYEQYF. CDR3 sequence (DNA): TGTGCCAGCAGTTTATCGCTCGCCTACGAGCAGTACTTC.

CDR3 residues: CASSEAKGASKTQYF. CDR3 sequence (DNA): TGTGCCAGCAGTGAAGCTAAGGGGGCCTCGAAGACCCAGTACTTC. The chain carries TRBV6-1 and TRBJ2-5; the match to TRBD1 covers 7 bases. Germline CDR1 reads MNHNS; CDR2 reads SASEGT. The CDR3 is 15 residues long. J lost 6 bases, V lost 0 bases, and 7 bases had no gene match.

V and J are TRBV9 and TRBJ1-6; 7 bases are a match to TRBD1. Germline trimming cut 5 bases from V and 4 bases from J; bases unmatched to any gene: 6. CDR3 length: 15 residues. In germline, CDR1 is SGDLS, CDR2 YYNGEE. CDR3 sequence reads: CASSMEGQYNSPLHF. The CDR3 DNA follows: TGTGCCAGCAGTATGGAGGGACAGTATAATTCACCCCTCCACTTT.

The rearrangement uses TRBV23-1 and TRBJ1-2; D remains ambiguous. TRBV23-1 is an open reading frame, and its role is uncertain. V lost 0 bases and J 1 base, leaving 9 bases between the germline ends. This CDR3 contains 15 residues. CDR3 amino acids: CASSQSEVSNYGYTF. CDR3 DNA: TGCGCCAGCAGTCAATCTGAGGTCAGTAACTATGGCTACACCTTC.

The V and J genes are TRBV5-4 and TRBJ2-3; tentatively, D is TRBD1 (6 bases). CDR1 and CDR2 (germline): SGHNT, YYREEE (reference sequence). The CDR3 has 15 amino acids. V was cut by 0 bases and J by 4 bases, with 12 bases left in between. The CDR3 DNA follows: TGTGCCAGCAGCTTGGCCCAGGGGCAGGCAGATACGCAGTATTTT. Protein: CASSLAQGQADTQYF. Full variable domain (remainder filled in from reference TRBV5-4 and TRBJ2-3): ETGVTQSPTHLIKTRGQQVTLRCSSQSGHNTVSWYQQALGQGPQFIFQYYREEENGRGNFPPRFSGLQFPNYSSELNVNALELDDSALYLCASSLAQGQADTQYFGPGTRLTVL.

The chain uses TRBV7-9 and TRBJ2-7; the D is unclear. The CDR3 loop spans 14 amino acids. Trimming removed 5 bases at V and 1 base at J, with 12 bases between. Germline V lookup: CDR1 SEHNR, CDR2 FQNEAQ (reference sequence). The CDR3 coding sequence is TGTGCCAGCAGCACAAGAGTCTCATCCTACGAGCAGTACTTC. Translating it yields CASSTRVSSYEQYF.

This chain connects TRBV7-8 to TRBJ2-6; D is possibly TRBD1 (8 bases). This CDR3 is 16 amino acids long. Germline V gene sequence: CDR1 SGHVS, CDR2 FQNEAQ. V dropped 4 bases and J dropped 3 bases, with 13 bases sitting between them. The CDR3 is CASSSQGGYGANVLTF. The CDR3 coding sequence is TGTGCCAGCAGCTCACAGGGGGGGTATGGGGCCAACGTCCTGACTTTC.

The CDR3 region has the DNA TGTGCCAGCTCACCGAACCGGGACAGGGGGTGGCACGAGCAGTACTTC. It yields the protein CASSPNRDRGWHEQYF. This chain links TRBV18 with TRBJ2-7, with 11 bases aligning to TRBD1. The CDR3 extends over 16 amino acids. CDR1 and CDR2 (germline): KGHSH, LQKENI. J gave up 5 bases and V 3 bases, and 9 bases lay outside the gene matches.

The chain is built from TRBV10-3 and TRBJ2-3; the D gene is possibly TRBD2 (7 bases). V dropped 10 bases and J dropped 4 bases, with 18 bases sitting between them. CDR1 and CDR2 (germline): ENHRY, SYGVKD. The CDR3 loop spans 14 amino acids. CDR3: CASRVAGAPDTQYF. In nucleotides, the CDR3 is TGTGCCAGCAGGGTGGCGGGGGCCCCAGATACGCAGTATTTT.

V gene TRBV28 combines with J gene TRBJ1-1, with a weak D call TRBD1 (5 bases). Per germline, CDR1 MDHEN and CDR2 SYDVKM. Trimming took 6 bases from V and 1 from J, leaving 12 bases between them. This CDR3 contains 14 residues. The CDR3 loop reads CASRGLTPNTEAFF. CDR3 DNA: TGTGCCAGCAGGGGACTGACACCGAACACTGAAGCTTTCTTT.

V is TRBV10-3 and J is TRBJ1-2; TRBD1 is a possible D gene (6 bases). The CDR3 length is 14 residues. Germline V gives CDR1 ENHRY, CDR2 SYGVKD. V lost 2 bases and J 4 bases, leaving 11 bases between the germline ends. This chain's CDR3 is CAISEGGSSYGYTF. CDR3 DNA sequence: TGTGCCATCAGTGAGGGGGGCTCTTCCTATGGCTACACCTTC.

This rearrangement joins TRBV4-1 to TRBJ2-3, with TRBD1 as a possible D gene (6 bases). Germline values: CDR1 MGHRA, CDR2 YSYEKL. Trimming removed 3 bases from V and 4 bases from J, with 14 bases in between. There are 15 residues in the CDR3. The CDR3 coding sequence is TGCGCCAGCAGCCATCTACAGGGTGGGGCAGATACGCAGTATTTT. It specifies CASSHLQGGADTQYF.

The J gene is TRBJ1-1, the V gene TRBV18; D unresolved. Germline CDR1 KGHSH, CDR2 LQKENI. The CDR3 consists of 15 residues. V lost 0 bases, J lost 2 bases, and 10 bases lay in between. CDR3 residues: CASSPPVRTNTEAFF. DNA of the CDR3: TGTGCCAGCTCACCACCGGTCCGTACCAACACTGAAGCTTTCTTT.

This chain links TRBV5-8 with TRBJ2-3, with D possibly being TRBD1 (6 bases). Trimming left V 0 bases short and J 10 bases short, with 15 bases between. The CDR3 is made up of 14 amino acids. Germline-derived CDR1 and CDR2 are SGHTS and YDEGEE. CDR3 sequence: CASSLVTGEGAQYF. The CDR3 DNA follows: TGTGCCAGCAGCTTGGTGACAGGCGAAGGGGCGCAGTATTTT.

The gene calls are TRBV7-2 and TRBJ1-6, with 8 bases lining up with TRBD1. This CDR3 has 14 amino acids. Germline V gene sequence: CDR1 SGHTA, CDR2 FQGNSA. V trimming: 3 bases; J trimming: 6 bases; junction bases outside the gene matches: 1. The CDR3 loop reads CASSLTGVNSPLHF. CDR3 coding DNA: TGTGCCAGCAGCTTGACAGGGGTTAATTCACCCCTCCACTTT.

This rearrangement joins TRBV7-9 to TRBJ1-1; D is perhaps TRBD1 (5 bases). Germline assignment: CDR1 SEHNR and CDR2 FQNEAQ (reference sequence). Trimming stripped 5 bases from V and 1 base from J, with 17 bases between. This CDR3 has 16 residues. DNA for the CDR3: TGTGCCAGCAGCCGGGACTCCTTGAGCTCGAACACTGAAGCTTTCTTT. Amino acids: CASSRDSLSSNTEAFF.

The chain combines TRBV9 with TRBJ2-2; 8 bases agree with TRBD2. The CDR3 runs to 14 residues. Germline V gives CDR1 SGDLS, CDR2 YYNGEE. Unmatched junction bases numbered 1, after V lost 0 bases and J lost 6 bases. This chain's CDR3 is CASSVVGLAGELFF. CDR3 nucleotide sequence: TGTGCCAGCAGCGTAGTGGGACTAGCCGGGGAGCTGTTTTTT.

The chain is built from TRBV10-3 and TRBJ2-3, with 8 nucleotides matching TRBD2. Trimming at V came to 3 bases and at J to 0 bases, leaving 5 bases not matched to a gene. Germline V gives CDR1 ENHRY, CDR2 SYGVKD. CDR3 length equals 16 residues. CDR3: CAISDLSGASTDTQYF. As DNA, the CDR3 is TGTGCCATCAGTGACCTTAGCGGGGCTAGCACAGATACGCAGTATTTT.

This chain links TRBV7-9 with TRBJ1-5; 10 bases fit TRBD1. With 4 bases clipped from V and 5 bases from J, the junction kept 8 bases outside the gene matches. The germline V gene encodes CDR1 SEHNR and CDR2 FQNEAQ (reference sequence). The CDR3 totals 16 residues. CDR3 amino acids: CASSSGTGEGYQPQHF. The CDR3 bases are TGTGCCAGCAGCTCTGGGACAGGGGAGGGCTATCAGCCCCAGCATTTT.